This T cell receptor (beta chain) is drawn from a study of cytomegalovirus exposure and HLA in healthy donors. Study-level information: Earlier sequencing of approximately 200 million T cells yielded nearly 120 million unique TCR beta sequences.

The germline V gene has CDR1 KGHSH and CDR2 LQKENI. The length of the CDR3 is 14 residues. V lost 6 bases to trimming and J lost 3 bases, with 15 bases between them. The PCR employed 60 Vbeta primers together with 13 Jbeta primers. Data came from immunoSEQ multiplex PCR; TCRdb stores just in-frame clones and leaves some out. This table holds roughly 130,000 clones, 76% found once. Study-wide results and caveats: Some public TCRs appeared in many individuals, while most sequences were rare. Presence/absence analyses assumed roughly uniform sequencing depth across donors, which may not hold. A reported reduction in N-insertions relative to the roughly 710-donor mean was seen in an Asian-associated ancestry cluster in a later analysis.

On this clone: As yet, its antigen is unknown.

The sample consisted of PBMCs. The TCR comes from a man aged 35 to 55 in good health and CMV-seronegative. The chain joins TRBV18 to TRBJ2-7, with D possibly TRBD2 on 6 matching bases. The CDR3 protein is CASSRGDFDYEQYF. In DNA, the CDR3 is TGTGCCAGCTCGCGAGGGGACTTTGACTACGAGCAGTACTTC.